This TCR beta chain comes out of a study of OX40 agonist ivuxolimab in advanced cancers. Regarding the study in general: The costimulatory receptor OX40 (CD134) was targeted by ivuxolimab, a fully human IgG2 agonistic monoclonal antibody. Patients were allowed to have had prior anti-PD-1, anti-PD-L1 or anti-CTLA-4 therapy, and 40% of the dose-escalation patients had been treated with checkpoint inhibitors. Partial responses occurred in three dose-escalation patients, of whom one had hepatocellular carcinoma and two had cutaneous melanoma. The purpose of peripheral TCRbeta sequencing was to test whether ivuxolimab changed TCR sequence diversity and led to clonal T-cell expansion. The paper covers the monotherapy dose-escalation part of the phase I ivuxolimab trial, which included N of about 50 patients. Of the approximately 50 dose-escalation patients, hepatocellular carcinoma was present in approximately 20, melanoma in around 15, renal cell carcinoma in 9 and head and neck cancer in 9. Intravenous ivuxolimab was administered to patients every 2 weeks at six dose levels: 0.01, 0.1, 0.3, 1.5, 3 and 10 mg/kg. The dose-escalation cohort was about 87% male with a mean age of roughly 62 years, ranging from roughly 20 to 80. Findings and caveats that apply to the study as a whole: In the 0.1-3.0 mg/kg groups, partial responders were among the patients with the lowest normalized peripheral clonal expansion, particularly in CD8+ T cells. Which antigens the clonally expanded peripheral T cells were specific for was not determined. Low levels of normalized T-cell clonal expansion were also seen in some patients who did not respond. After ivuxolimab, more expanded clones were found on average in CD8+ T cells than in CD4+ T cells. At doses of 0.1 to 3.0 mg/kg, clonal expansion of both CD4+ and CD8+ T cells in blood was seen between baseline and week 6.

The trial excluded patients who had a history of autoimmune disease or who were on systemic immunosuppression. In every dose cohort, peripheral blood was drawn for TCR sequencing at baseline, cycle 4 day 1, and cycle 7 day 1. Samples were obtained from an open-label, multicenter, first-in-human phase I dose-escalation trial of ivuxolimab. Adults with locally advanced or metastatic melanoma, renal cell carcinoma, hepatocellular carcinoma or head and neck squamous cell carcinoma were enrolled in the trial. CD4+ and CD8+ T cells were sorted separately from peripheral blood before TCR sequencing. In regard to this clone: Its antigen remains undetermined. Nothing much larger sits one base from this clone, and base qualities are not available.

The V and J ends are trimmed by 1 base and 6 bases, leaving 16 bases between them. The germline V gene provides CDR1 LGHNA and CDR2 YNFKEQ. There are 15 amino acids in the CDR3, from cysteine to phenylalanine inclusive. The DNA shown is the 45-base CDR3, in frame from base 1. For sequencing of the TCRbeta CDR3 region, genomic DNA was extracted from the sorted cells. The immunoSEQ Assay was used for sequencing of TCRbeta CDR3 regions. Imported from immuneACCESS, the table was reduced by TCRdb to in-frame sequences with V and J called. These copies leave out some clones; in studies compared against another copy, an unresolved V gene accounts for under half, and the cause of the remainder is not known. Present in this sample are approximately 80,000 clones, approximately 86% of which were seen just once. More than 3.5% of the sample lies in the top ten.

The sequences come from CD4+ or CD8+ T cells sorted from blood, collected in a trial of the OX40 agonist ivuxolimab. The source of this sequence is an adult with an advanced solid tumor such as melanoma, head and neck, liver or kidney cancer. The V and J genes are TRBV4-2 and TRBJ2-7; the D gene cannot be resolved beyond TRBD1 or TRBD2, each matching 5 bases. In nucleotide form, the sequence is TGTGCCAGCAGCCAAGTCGGGGCATCATGGGGCGAGCAGTACTTC. Protein translation: CASSQVGASWGEQYF.